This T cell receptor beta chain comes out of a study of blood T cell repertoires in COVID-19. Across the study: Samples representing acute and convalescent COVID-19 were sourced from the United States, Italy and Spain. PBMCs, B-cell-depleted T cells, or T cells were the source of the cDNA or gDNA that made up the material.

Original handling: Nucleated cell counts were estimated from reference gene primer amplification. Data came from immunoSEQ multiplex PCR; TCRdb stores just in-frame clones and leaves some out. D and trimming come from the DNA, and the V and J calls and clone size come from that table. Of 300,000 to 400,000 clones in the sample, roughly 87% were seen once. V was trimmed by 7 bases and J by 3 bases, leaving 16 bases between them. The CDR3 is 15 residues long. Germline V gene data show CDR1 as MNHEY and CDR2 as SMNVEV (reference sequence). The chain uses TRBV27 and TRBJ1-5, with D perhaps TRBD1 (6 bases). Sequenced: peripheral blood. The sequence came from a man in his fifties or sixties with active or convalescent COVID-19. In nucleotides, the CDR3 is TGTGCCAGCAAATCCTATCAGGGGTACAATCAGCCCCAGCATTTT. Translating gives CASKSYQGYNQPQHF.